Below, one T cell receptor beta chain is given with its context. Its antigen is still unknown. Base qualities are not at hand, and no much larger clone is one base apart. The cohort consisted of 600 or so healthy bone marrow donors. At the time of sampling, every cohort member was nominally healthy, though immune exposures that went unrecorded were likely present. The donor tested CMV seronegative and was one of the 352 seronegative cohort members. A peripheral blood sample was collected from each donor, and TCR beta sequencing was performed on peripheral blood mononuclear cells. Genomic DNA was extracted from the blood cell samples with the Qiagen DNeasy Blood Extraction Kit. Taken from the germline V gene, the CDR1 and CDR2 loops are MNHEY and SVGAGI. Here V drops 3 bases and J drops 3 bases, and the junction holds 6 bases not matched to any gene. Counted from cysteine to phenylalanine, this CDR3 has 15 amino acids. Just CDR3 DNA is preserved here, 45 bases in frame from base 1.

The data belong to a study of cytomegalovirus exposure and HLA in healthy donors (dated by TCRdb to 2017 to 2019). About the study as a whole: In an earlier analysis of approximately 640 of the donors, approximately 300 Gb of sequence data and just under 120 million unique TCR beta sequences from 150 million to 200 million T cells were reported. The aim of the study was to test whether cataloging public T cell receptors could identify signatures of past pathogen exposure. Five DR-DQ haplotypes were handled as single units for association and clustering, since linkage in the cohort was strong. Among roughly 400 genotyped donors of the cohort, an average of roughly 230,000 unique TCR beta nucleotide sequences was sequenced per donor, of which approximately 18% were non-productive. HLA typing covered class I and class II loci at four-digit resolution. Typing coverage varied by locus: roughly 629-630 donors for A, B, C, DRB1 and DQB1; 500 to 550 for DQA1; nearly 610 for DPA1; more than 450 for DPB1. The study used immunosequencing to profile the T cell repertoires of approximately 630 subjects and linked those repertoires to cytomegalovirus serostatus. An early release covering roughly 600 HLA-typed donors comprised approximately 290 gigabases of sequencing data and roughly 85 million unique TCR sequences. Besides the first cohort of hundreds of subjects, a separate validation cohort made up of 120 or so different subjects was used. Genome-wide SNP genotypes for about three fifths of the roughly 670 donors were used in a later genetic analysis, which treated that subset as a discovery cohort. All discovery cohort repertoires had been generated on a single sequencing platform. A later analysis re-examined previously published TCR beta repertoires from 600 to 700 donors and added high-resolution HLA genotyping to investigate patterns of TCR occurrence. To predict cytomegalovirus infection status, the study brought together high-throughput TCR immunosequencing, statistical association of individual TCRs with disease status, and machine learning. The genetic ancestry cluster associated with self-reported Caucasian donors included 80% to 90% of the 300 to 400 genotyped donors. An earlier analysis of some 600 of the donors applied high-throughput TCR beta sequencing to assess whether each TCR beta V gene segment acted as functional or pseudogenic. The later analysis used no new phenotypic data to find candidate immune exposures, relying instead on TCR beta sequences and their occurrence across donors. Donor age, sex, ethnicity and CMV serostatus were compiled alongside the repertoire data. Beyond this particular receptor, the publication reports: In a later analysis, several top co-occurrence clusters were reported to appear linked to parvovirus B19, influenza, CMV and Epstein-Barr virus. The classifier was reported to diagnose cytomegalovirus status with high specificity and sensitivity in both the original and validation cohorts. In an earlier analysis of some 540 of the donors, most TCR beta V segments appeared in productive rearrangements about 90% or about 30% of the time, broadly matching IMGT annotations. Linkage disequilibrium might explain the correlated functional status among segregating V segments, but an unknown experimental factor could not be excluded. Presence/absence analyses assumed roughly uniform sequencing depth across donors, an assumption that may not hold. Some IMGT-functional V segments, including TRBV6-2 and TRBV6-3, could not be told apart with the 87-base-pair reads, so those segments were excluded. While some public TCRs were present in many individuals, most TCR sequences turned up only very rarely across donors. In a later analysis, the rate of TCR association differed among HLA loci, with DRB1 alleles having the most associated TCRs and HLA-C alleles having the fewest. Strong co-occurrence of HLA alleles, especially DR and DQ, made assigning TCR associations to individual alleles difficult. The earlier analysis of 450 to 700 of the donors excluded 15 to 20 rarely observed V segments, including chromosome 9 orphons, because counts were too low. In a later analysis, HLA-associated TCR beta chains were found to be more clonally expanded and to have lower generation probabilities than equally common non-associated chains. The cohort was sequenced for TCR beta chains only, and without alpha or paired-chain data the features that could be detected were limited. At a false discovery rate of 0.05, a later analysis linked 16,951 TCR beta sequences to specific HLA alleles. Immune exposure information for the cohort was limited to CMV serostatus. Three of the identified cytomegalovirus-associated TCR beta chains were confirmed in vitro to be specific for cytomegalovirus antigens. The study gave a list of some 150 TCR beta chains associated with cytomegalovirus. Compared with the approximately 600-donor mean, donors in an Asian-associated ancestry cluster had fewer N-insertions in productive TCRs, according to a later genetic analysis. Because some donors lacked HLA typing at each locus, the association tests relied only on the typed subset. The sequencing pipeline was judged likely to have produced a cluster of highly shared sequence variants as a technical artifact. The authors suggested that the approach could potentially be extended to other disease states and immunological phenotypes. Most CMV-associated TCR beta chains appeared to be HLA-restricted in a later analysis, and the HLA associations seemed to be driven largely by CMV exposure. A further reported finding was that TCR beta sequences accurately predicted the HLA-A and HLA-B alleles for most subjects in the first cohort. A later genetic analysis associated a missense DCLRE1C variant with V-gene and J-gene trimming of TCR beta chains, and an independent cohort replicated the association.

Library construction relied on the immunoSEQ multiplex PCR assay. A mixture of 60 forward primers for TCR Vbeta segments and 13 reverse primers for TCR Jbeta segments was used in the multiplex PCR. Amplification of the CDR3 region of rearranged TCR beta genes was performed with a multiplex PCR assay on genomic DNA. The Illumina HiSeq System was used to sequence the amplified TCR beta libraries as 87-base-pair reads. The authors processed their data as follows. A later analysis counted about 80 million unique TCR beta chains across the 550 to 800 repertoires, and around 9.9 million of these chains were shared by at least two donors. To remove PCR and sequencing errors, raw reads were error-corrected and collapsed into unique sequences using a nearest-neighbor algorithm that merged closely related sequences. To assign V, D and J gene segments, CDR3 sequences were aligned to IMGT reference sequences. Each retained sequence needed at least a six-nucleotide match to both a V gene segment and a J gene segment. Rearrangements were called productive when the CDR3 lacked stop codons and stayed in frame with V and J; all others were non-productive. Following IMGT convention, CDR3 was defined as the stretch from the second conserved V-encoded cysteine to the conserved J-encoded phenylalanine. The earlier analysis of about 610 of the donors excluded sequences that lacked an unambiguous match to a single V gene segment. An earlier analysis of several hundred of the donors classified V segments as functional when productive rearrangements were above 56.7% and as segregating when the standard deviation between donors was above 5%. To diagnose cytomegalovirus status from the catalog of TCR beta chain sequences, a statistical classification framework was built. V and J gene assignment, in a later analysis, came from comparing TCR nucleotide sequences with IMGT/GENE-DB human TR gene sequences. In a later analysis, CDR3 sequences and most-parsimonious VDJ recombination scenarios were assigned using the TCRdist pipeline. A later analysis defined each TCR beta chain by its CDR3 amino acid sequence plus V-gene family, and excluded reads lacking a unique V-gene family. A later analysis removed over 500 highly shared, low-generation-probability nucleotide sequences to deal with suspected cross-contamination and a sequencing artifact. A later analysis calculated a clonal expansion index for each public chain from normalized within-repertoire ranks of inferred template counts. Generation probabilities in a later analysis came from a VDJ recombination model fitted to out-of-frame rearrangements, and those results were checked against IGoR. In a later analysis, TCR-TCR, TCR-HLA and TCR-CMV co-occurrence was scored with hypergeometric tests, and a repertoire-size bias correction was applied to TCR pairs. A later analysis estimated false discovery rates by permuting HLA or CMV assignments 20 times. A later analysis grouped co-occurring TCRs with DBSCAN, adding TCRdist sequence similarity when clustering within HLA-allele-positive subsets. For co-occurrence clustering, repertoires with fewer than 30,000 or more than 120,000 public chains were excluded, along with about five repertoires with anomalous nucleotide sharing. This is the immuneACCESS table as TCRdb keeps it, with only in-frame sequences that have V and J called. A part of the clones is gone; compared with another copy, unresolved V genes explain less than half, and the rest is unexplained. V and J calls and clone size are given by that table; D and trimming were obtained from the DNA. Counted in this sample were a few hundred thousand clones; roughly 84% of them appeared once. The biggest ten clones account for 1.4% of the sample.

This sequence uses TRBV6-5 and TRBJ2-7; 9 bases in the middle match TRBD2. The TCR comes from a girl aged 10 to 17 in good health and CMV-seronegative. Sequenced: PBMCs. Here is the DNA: TGTGCCAGCAGTTATCGCCAAGCGGGGGGCTACGAGCAGTACTTC. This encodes CASSYRQAGGYEQYF.